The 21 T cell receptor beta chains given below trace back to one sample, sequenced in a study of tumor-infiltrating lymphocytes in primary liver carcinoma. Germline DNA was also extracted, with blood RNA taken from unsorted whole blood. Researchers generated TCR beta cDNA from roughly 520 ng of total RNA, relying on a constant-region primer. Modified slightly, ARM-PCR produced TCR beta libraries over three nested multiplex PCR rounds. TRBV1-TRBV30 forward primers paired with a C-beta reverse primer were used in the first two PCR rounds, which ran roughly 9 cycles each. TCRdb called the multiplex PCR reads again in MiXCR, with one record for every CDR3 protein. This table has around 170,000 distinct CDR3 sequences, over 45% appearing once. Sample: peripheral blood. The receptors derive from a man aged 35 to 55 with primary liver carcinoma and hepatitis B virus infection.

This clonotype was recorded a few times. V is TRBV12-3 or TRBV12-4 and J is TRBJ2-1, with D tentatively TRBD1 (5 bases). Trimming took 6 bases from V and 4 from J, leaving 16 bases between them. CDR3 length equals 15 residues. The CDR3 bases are TGTGCCAGCAGGCACCTAGGGGTTGAATACAATGAGCAGTTCTTC. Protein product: CASRHLGVEYNEQFF.

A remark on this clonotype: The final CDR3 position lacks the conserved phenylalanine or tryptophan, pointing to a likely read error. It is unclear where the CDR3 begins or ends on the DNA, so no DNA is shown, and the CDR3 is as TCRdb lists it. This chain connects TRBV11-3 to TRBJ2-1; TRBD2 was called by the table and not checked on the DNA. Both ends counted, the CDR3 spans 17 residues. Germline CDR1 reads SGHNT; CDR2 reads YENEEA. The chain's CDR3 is CASSLDTGTSGYNEQSL.

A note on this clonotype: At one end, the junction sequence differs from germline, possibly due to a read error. CDR3 region: CASSYGNVQFF. CDR3 nucleotides: TGTGCCAGCAGTTACGGCAATGTGCAGTTCTTC. The V call is TRBV6-6, the J call TRBJ2-1; D not certain. Germline loops: CDR1 MNHNY, CDR2 SVGAGI (reference sequence). The CDR3 is 11 residues long.

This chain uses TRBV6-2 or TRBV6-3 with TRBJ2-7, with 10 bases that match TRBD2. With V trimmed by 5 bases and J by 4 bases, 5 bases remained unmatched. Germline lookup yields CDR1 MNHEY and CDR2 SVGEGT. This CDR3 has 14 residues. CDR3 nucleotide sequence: TGTGCCAGCAGTGTAACTAGCGGGGCTTACGAGCAGTACTTC. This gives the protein CASSVTSGAYEQYF.

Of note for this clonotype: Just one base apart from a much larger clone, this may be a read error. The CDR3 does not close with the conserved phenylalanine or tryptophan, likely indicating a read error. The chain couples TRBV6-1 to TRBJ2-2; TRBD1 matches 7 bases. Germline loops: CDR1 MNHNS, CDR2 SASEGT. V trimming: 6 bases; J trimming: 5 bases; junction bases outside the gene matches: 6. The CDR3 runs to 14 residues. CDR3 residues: CASSLLQGTGELFY. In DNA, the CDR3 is TGTGCCAGCAGCCTATTACAGGGGACCGGGGAGCTGTTTTAT.

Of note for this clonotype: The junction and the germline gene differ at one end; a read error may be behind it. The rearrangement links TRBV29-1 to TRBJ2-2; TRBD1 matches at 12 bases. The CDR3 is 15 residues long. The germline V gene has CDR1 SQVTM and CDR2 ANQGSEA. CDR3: CSVVYGTGGFGELSF. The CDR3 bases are TGCAGCGTTGTTTATGGGACAGGGGGCTTCGGGGAGCTGTCTTTT.

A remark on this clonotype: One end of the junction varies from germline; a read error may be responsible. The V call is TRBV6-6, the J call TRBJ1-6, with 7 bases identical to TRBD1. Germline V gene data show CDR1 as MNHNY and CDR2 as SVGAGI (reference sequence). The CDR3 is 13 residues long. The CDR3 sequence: CAGSYDPKGAVDF. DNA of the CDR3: TGTGCCGGCAGTTACGACCCCAAGGGGGCGGTCGACTTT.

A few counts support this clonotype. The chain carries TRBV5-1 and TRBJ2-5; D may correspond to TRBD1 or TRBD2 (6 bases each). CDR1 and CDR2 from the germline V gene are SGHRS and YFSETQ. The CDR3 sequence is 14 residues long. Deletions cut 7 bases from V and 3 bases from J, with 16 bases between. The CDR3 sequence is CASSVEGGKETQYF. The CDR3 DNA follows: TGCGCCAGCTCCGTGGAGGGGGGTAAAGAGACCCAGTACTTC.

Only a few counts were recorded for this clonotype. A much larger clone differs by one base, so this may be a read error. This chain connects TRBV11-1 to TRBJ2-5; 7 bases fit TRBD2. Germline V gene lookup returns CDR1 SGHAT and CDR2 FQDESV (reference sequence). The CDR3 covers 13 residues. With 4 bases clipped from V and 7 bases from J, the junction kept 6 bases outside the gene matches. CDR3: CASSWWGRGTQYF. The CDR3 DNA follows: TGTGCCAGCAGCTGGTGGGGGAGGGGGACCCAGTACTTC.

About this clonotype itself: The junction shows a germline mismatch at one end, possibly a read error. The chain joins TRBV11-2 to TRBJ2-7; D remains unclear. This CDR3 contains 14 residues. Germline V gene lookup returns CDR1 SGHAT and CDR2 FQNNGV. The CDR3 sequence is CTSSLDMELYEQYF. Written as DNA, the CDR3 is TGTACCAGCAGCTTAGATATGGAGCTCTACGAGCAGTACTTC.

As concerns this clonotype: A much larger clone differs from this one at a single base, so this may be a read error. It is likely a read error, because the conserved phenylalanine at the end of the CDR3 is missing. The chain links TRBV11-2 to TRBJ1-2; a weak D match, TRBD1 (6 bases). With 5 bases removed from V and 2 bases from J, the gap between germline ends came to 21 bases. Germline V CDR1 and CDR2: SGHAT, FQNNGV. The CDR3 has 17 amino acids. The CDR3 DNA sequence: TGTGCCAGCAGCACGACCGGGGGGCGCGCCGGAAACTATGGCTACACCTAC. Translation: CASSTTGGRAGNYGYTY.

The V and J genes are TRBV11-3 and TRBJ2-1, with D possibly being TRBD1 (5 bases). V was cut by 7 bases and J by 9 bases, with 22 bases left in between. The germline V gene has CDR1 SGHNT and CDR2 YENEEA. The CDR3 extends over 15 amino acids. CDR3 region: CASNLRHGAWGEQFF. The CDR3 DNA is TGTGCCAGCAACCTAAGACATGGGGCCTGGGGTGAGCAGTTCTTC.

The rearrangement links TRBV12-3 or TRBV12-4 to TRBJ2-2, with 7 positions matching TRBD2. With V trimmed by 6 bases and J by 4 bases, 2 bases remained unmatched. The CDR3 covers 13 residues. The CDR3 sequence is CASRSSGTGELFF. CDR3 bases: TGTGCCAGCAGATCTAGCGGCACCGGGGAGCTGTTTTTT.

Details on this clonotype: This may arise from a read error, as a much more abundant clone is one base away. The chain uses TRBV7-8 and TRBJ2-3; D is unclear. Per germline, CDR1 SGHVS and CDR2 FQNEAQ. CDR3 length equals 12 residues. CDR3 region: CASSTPVDMQYF. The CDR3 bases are TGTGCCAGCAGCACTCCCGTAGATATGCAGTATTTT.

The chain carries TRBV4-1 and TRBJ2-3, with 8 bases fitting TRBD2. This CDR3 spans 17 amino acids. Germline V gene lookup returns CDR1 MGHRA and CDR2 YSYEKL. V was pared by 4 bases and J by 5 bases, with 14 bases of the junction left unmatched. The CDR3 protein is CASSPTPTSGGGDTQYF. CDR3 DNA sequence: TGCGCCAGCAGCCCGACACCAACTAGCGGAGGGGGAGATACGCAGTATTTT.

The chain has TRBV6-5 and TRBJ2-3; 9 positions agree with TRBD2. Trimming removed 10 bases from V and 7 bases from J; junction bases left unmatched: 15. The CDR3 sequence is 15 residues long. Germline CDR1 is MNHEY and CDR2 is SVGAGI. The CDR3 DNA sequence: TGTGCCAACACCCGATCTCGACTAGCGGTGAATACGCAGTATTTT. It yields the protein CANTRSRLAVNTQYF.

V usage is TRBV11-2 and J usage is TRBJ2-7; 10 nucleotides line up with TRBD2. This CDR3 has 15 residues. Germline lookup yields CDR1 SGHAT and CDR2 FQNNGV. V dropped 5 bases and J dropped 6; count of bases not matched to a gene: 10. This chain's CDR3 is CASSHWASGGCEQYF. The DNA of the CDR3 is TGTGCCAGCAGCCATTGGGCTAGCGGGGGCTGCGAGCAGTACTTC.

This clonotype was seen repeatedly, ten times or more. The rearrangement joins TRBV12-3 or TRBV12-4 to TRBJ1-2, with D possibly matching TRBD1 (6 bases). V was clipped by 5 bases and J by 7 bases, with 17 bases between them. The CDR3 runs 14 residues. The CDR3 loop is CASSTTRGALGYTF. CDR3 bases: TGTGCCAGCAGTACCACAAGGGGGGCGCTTGGCTACACCTTC.

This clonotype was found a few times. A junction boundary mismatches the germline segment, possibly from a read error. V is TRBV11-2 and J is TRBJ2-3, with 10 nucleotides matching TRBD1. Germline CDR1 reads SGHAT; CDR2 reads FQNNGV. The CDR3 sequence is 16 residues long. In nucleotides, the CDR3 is TGTGTCAGCAGCTCACCCGGGACAGGGGGCACAGATACGCAGTATTTT. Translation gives CVSSSPGTGGTDTQYF.

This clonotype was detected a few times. CDR3 nucleotides: TGTGCCAGCGGACGGTCGGAGACCCAGTACTTC. Translated: CASGRSETQYF. The rearrangement links TRBV28 to TRBJ2-5; D not resolved. Germline CDR1 and CDR2: MDHEN and SYDVKM. Trimming removed 8 bases at V and 5 bases at J, with 9 bases between. The CDR3 length is 11 residues.

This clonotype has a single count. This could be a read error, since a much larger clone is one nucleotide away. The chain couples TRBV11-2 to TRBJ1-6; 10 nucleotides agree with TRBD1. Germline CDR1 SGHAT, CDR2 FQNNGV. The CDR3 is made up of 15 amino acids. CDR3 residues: CARSLEGTGVTPLHF. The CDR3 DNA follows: TGTGCCAGGAGCTTAGAGGGGACAGGGGTGACCCCCCTCCACTTT.